This TCR beta chain was retrieved from a study of CD8 T cells in Susac syndrome. Random hexamers were used to reverse transcribe the RNA input (roughly 0.5 to 1 ug). MiXCR was run by TCRdb on the immunoSEQ multiplex PCR reads, yielding one entry per CDR3 protein. The data contain about 430,000 distinct CDR3 sequences, 75% to 90% of them singletons. The ends were cut back, 6 bases at V and 6 bases at J, with 11 bases in the middle. This CDR3 comprises 11 residues. Germline loops: CDR1 DFQATT, CDR2 SNEGSKA (reference sequence). This rearrangement joins TRBV20-1 to TRBJ1-1, with no clear D. The receptor was derived from a human donor with multiple sclerosis. The sample was CD8+ T cells from PBMCs. The CDR3 sequence: CSAPYGPEAFF. CDR3 bases: TGCAGTGCCCCCTACGGGCCTGAAGCTTTCTTT.